This T cell receptor (beta chain) was captured by sequencing in a study of T-cell memory formation after mild COVID-19. Study background: Largely, TCR clusters stayed within a single donor. Broader study findings: CD8+ contracting clones occupied EMRA, while CD4+ ones occupied mainly CM and EM. Clones shrinking from day 15 to 85 showed even CD4/CD8 mixes; later expanders tilted CD4+.

TCR alpha and TCR beta cDNA libraries carrying sample barcodes and UMIs were produced by 5'RACE using constant-segment primers. TCRdb itself ran the 5' RACE reads through MiXCR, one entry per CDR3 protein. The table has nearly 200,000 distinct CDR3 sequences, around 16% seen once. Details on this clonotype: No antigen is known for it. One junction end does not reproduce the germline sequence, and a read error may be involved.

This sequence originates from an adult woman who had mild COVID-19 (a few samples of this study predate the infection). Cell type and time point are not known. The source material was PBMCs or a T cell subset sorted from them (not recorded which).

The CDR3 region is CASSLAGTGGLFF. In nucleotides, the CDR3 is TGTGCCAGCAGCCTAGCCGGGACAGGGGGGCTGTTTTTT. The chain carries TRBV4-2 and TRBJ2-2; 11 nucleotides match TRBD1. The CDR3 sequence is 13 residues long. The V gene's germline CDR1 is LGHNA and CDR2 YNFKEQ.